These 8 T cell receptor beta chains were all obtained from the same sample, sequenced in a study of T cells in Graves' hyperthyroidism and ophthalmopathy (dated by TCRdb to about 2019). The method was multiplex PCR. Sequencing was carried out with an Illumina HiSeq 2000. Amplification of TCR beta CDR3 regions was carried out from RNA transcripts. The first round of RT-PCR for the TCR CDR3 was performed with the HTBI primer set and the Qiagen OneStep RT-PCR kit. The public reads were reanalyzed by TCRdb: fastp trimming at Q25, MiXCR alignment, in-frame beta chains only. Rows matching on CDR3 protein sequence are summarized as one entry with the most common DNA and genes. The sample records roughly 380,000 distinct CDR3 sequences, about 13% of which are singletons. The ten largest clones represent more than 20% of the sample. Sequenced material: blood. The receptor source for this set is a man between 25 and 39 years old with Graves' hyperthyroidism that later progressed to Graves' ophthalmopathy.

At least ten counts were recorded for this clonotype. The V gene is TRBV5-5, the J gene TRBJ2-1; no definite D call. Germline V gene lookup returns CDR1 SGHKS and CDR2 YYEKEE (reference sequence). The CDR3 extends over 13 amino acids. V lost 2 bases to trimming and J lost 8 bases, with 11 bases between them. As DNA, the CDR3 is TGTGCCAGCAGCTTAAGTCTTAAGGATGAGCAGTTCTTC. Residues: CASSLSLKDEQFF.

V and J are TRBV9 and TRBJ2-1; 8 nucleotides agree with TRBD2. After removal of 0 bases from V and 4 bases from J, the junction contained 6 bases not matched to a gene. Germline-derived CDR1 and CDR2 are SGDLS and YYNGEE. The CDR3 covers 16 residues. CDR3 protein: CASSVAGAGGYNEQFF. The DNA for the CDR3 is TGTGCCAGCAGCGTAGCCGGGGCGGGGGGTTACAATGAGCAGTTCTTC.

This clonotype was recorded many times. A read error may account for a junction end that differs from germline. The chain employs TRBV20-1 and TRBJ2-3; D gene ambiguous. CDR3 length: 13 residues. Germline assignment: CDR1 DFQATT and CDR2 SNEGSKA (reference sequence). CDR3 in amino acids: CSPRVGSTDTQYF. In DNA, the CDR3 is TGCAGTCCTAGGGTGGGCTCCACAGATACGCAGTATTTT.

The chain combines TRBV5-1 with TRBJ2-1, with 9 bases that match TRBD1. V lost 1 base to trimming and J lost 6 bases; unmatched junction nucleotides: 5. The germline V gene has CDR1 SGHRS and CDR2 YFSETQ. This CDR3 has 15 amino acids. The DNA of the CDR3 is TGCGCCAGCAGCTTGAAACAGGGGGCGGGCAATGAGCAGTTCTTC. Translation gives CASSLKQGAGNEQFF.

The J gene is TRBJ2-5, the V gene TRBV19; D not resolved. Germline CDR1 is LNHDA and CDR2 is SQIVND (reference sequence). The CDR3 contains 13 residues. The V gene lost 4 bases and the J gene lost 2 bases, with 8 bases spanning the gap. DNA of the CDR3: TGTGCCAGTAGTAGGGCAGAACAAGAGACCCAGTACTTC. This codes for CASSRAEQETQYF.

This clonotype was observed at least ten times. The chain employs TRBV5-8 and TRBJ1-5, with D maybe TRBD1 (5 bases). Germline V gene lookup returns CDR1 SGHTS and CDR2 YDEGEE. The CDR3 extends over 15 amino acids. The germline V and J ends were trimmed by 0 bases and 5 bases, with 12 bases remaining between them. The CDR3 DNA reads as TGTGCCAGCAGCTTGGCAGGGCGCCCCTATCAGCCCCAGCATTTT. This encodes CASSLAGRPYQPQHF.

This clonotype was observed at least ten times. V usage is TRBV12-3 or TRBV12-4 and J usage is TRBJ2-7; 9 bases fit TRBD1. This CDR3 region has 13 residues. Trimming took 2 bases from V and 6 from J; bases not matched to a gene: 2. CDR3 sequence reads: CASSLNRGREQYF. In nucleotides, the CDR3 is TGTGCCAGCAGTTTAAACAGGGGGCGCGAGCAGTACTTC.

Many counts were recorded for this clonotype. This sequence joins TRBV3-1 and TRBJ1-3; TRBD1 might be the D (5 bases). Deletions cut 2 bases from V and 3 bases from J, with 11 bases between. This CDR3 has 15 residues. Per the germline V gene, CDR1 is LGHDT and CDR2 is YNNKEL (reference sequence). CDR3 coding DNA: TGTGCCAGCAGCCAAATCCAGGGCTTTGGAAACACCATATATTTT. Translation: CASSQIQGFGNTIYF.